This T cell receptor beta chain was identified in a study of human T cells and chemical hapten exposure (dated by TCRdb to the early 2020s). Concerning the study at large: For sensitization, 2% DPC in acetone was applied to a 2 cm by 2 cm area of upper inner arm skin. Throughout the study period of roughly 24 weeks, patients also received therapeutic DPC doses to the scalp every week. Patch tests used Finn chambers with 0.01% DPC on the upper back, scored after 6 days by International Contact Dermatitis Research Group standards. The mostly female patient cohort included alopecia areata with under or over 50% scalp involvement, alopecia totalis and alopecia universalis. Libraries were pooled for sequencing, and variation in per-sample TCR yields was attributed mainly to small differences in library volumes within the pool. The study tracked peripheral blood TCR repertoire changes in vivo during primary and secondary sensitization to the hapten diphenylcyclopropenone (DPC) in alopecia patients. Patient blood was sampled pre-sensitization (week 0) and at 2, 6 and about 24 weeks after DPC sensitization. Blood for TCR sequencing was provided by twenty-nine alopecia patients at one to four time points (pre-sensitization, 2, 6 and 24 weeks).

The germline V gene (reference sequence) provides CDR1 DFQATT and CDR2 SNEGSKA. Relative to germline, V is missing 5 bases and J is missing 8 bases, with 10 bases of the junction outside any gene match. The CDR3, from cysteine to phenylalanine, totals 14 residues. The retained sequence is limited to the CDR3, 42 bases, with the frame set at the first base. The time point tag for this specimen amounts to: pre-sensitization, week 0. The sample's treatment or condition label is to be understood as: therapeutic diphenylcyclopropenone sensitization with weekly scalp DPC. At each patch-test visit, blood was drawn before the patch test was applied. Patients were considered eligible if aged 18 to 70, diagnosed with alopecia and deemed suitable for DPC therapy, and patients were excluded if pregnant. Total RNA was isolated from unfractionated whole blood collected in Tempus Blood RNA tubes. The library was obtained by RACE. The instrument given in TCRdb is NextSeq 500. During library preparation, unique molecular identifiers were attached to individual cDNA molecules so that TCRs could be counted quantitatively and reproducibly. For every blood RNA sample, sequencing covered both the TCR alpha and TCR beta chains. From the authors' description of their analysis: A median of about 89,000 TCRs per sample was observed, with a range of 23,224 to 690,600. V, J and CDR3 annotation of the TCR reads was performed with the Decombinator software suite. For the PS versus PT1 abundance plots, all samples were subsampled to the same number of TCRs (28,000). TCRs were defined as expanded if absent before sensitization and observed at least eight times at the 2-week time point. The public reads were quality trimmed at Q25 with fastp and then assembled into clones with MiXCR by TCRdb, keeping productive beta chains. One record per CDR3 amino acid sequence lists the most common genes and DNA. The V and J calls and clone size are TCRdb's, not the authors'. Across this sample there are approximately 400,000 distinct CDR3 sequences, with 5% to 6.5% seen only once. The ten largest clones capture 2.6% of the sample.

This clonotype was detected many times. Its cognate antigen has yet to be identified. Base-call qualities are not available, and no considerably larger clone is one nucleotide away. Points the paper makes about the study in general: Because all patients had alopecia, a presumed autoimmune disease, the immune response of the patients might differ from that of healthy individuals. After repeated subsampling, changes were observed in the strength of the expansion versus patch-test correlation and in the threshold at which the correlation became significant. Patch test score was positively correlated with the number of PT1 expanded TCRs, with significance at thresholds 8, 16 and 32 but not at 4. Compared with pre-sensitization or healthy control sets, expanded TCRs formed significantly more large CDR3 similarity clusters, which is consistent with antigen-driven responses. The number of TCRs above 1 in 1000 frequency did not change with DPC sensitization; there was no evidence of global repertoire structure alterations.

The origin of this receptor is a woman aged 50 to 65 with alopecia areata. Some clones in this sample may be carry-over from other donors' samples. The receptor chain draws on TRBV20-1 and TRBJ1-2, and TRBD1 aligns with 11 junction nucleotides. The input for sequencing was whole blood, taken in connection with sensitization to the hapten diphenylcyclopropenone (DPC). The nucleotides are TGCAGTGCTGGGGGACAGGGGGTAGGCTACGGCTACACCTTC. This codes for CSAGGQGVGYGYTF.